The rows below give T cell receptor beta chains drawn from one sample of a study of CD8 T cells in ankylosing spondylitis. From the 5' RACE reads, TCRdb called clonotypes with MiXCR, one entry per CDR3 protein. The repertoire consists of tens of thousands of distinct CDR3 sequences, with less than 3% occurring once and the leading ten covering 7% to 8%. Sequenced sample: blood, either unsorted or a sorted T cell fraction (not recorded which). The receptor set was obtained from a female donor with ankylosing spondylitis or in good health (not recorded which). CDR3s include the opening cysteine and the closing phenylalanine or tryptophan. The D gene is left open where the match is weak. The size entry gives once, few, many, or a class for an expanded clone.

clone_size	v_call	j_call	d_call	cdr3_aa	cdr3_nt
many	TRBV9	TRBJ1-2	TRBD1	CASSSSTGAGVGYTF	TGTGCCAGCAGCTCATCAACAGGGGCAGGGGTTGGCTACACCTTC
many	TRBV9	TRBJ2-1	.	CASSVAPVSSYNEQFF	TGTGCCAGCAGCGTAGCACCGGTGAGCTCCTACAATGAGCAGTTCTTC
many	TRBV9	TRBJ2-3	.	CASGETKQPGLGTDTQYF	TGTGCCAGCGGAGAAACTAAACAACCCGGGTTGGGGACAGATACGCAGTATTTT
many	TRBV9	TRBJ2-4	TRBD2	CASSVEGGGGGFKNIQYF	TGTGCCAGCAGCGTAGAAGGCGGCGGGGGTGGCTTCAAAAACATTCAGTACTTC
many	TRBV9	TRBJ1-1	.	CASSVATAGEAFF	TGTGCCAGCAGCGTAGCTACGGCCGGAGAAGCTTTCTTT
many	TRBV12-5	TRBJ1-5	.	CASGLIYRAGHQPQHF	TGTGCTAGTGGTTTGATTTACAGGGCTGGGCATCAGCCCCAGCATTTT
many	TRBV9	TRBJ2-3	TRBD1	CASSYQGEYLDTQYF	TGTGCCAGCAGCTACCAGGGGGAATATCTGGATACGCAGTATTTT
many	TRBV9	TRBJ1-2	TRBD1	CASSADRGFGDGYTF	TGTGCCAGCAGCGCGGACAGGGGATTTGGGGATGGCTACACCTTC
many	TRBV9	TRBJ2-3	TRBD2	CASSVAPAGGTDTQYF	TGTGCCAGCAGCGTAGCTCCAGCGGGGGGCACAGATACGCAGTATTTT
many	TRBV9	TRBJ1-1	TRBD1	CASSVALVEGAEAFF	TGTGCCAGCAGCGTAGCGCTGGTCGAGGGGGCGGAAGCTTTCTTT
many	TRBV9	TRBJ2-7	.	CASSPHGGTGYEQYF	TGTGCCAGCAGCCCCCATGGGGGCACAGGCTACGAGCAGTACTTC
many	TRBV9	TRBJ2-2	.	CASSQTSLNTGELFF	TGTGCCAGCAGCCAGACTAGTCTGAACACCGGGGAGCTGTTTTTT
many	TRBV9	TRBJ2-1	TRBD1	CASSVGGTGNEQFF	TGTGCCAGCAGCGTAGGTGGGACAGGGAATGAGCAGTTCTTC
many	TRBV9	TRBJ1-2	.	CASQTGPEGYGYTF	TGTGCCAGCCAAACCGGGCCCGAGGGCTATGGCTACACCTTC
many	TRBV9	TRBJ2-7	TRBD1	CASSPSPGQGFYEQYF	TGTGCCAGCAGCCCATCCCCGGGACAGGGGTTCTACGAGCAGTACTTC
many	TRBV9	TRBJ2-7	TRBD2	CASSVGLADNYEQYF	TGTGCCAGCAGCGTAGGCCTAGCGGACAACTACGAGCAGTACTTC
many	TRBV9	TRBJ2-2	.	CASSVGSGRGNTGELFF	TGTGCCAGCAGCGTAGGTTCAGGTCGGGGGAACACCGGGGAGCTGTTTTTT
many	TRBV9	TRBJ2-5	.	CASSGSPSQETQYF	TGTGCCAGCAGCGGATCGCCCAGCCAAGAGACCCAGTACTTC
many	TRBV9	TRBJ2-2	TRBD1	CASSVDRGEVRELFF	TGTGCCAGCAGCGTGGACAGGGGGGAAGTCCGGGAGCTGTTTTTT
many	TRBV9	TRBJ2-2	TRBD2	CASRSSGTNTGELFF	TGTGCCAGCAGGTCTAGCGGAACGAACACCGGGGAGCTGTTTTTT
many	TRBV9	TRBJ2-4	.	CASSVSGQKGDIQYF	TGTGCCAGCAGCGTATCCGGACAGAAGGGAGACATTCAGTACTTC
few	TRBV9	TRBJ2-1	.	CASSVRLVGDEQFF	TGTGCCAGCAGCGTAAGACTAGTCGGAGATGAGCAGTTCTTC
many	TRBV9	TRBJ2-1	.	CASSVVSSNVYNEQFF	TGTGCCAGCAGCGTAGTGAGTTCCAACGTTTACAATGAGCAGTTCTTC
medium-sized	TRBV9	TRBJ2-3	TRBD2	CASSATSAVAGGRVTDTQYF	TGTGCCAGCAGCGCTACTAGTGCGGTAGCGGGAGGGCGAGTCACAGATACGCAGTATTTT
many	TRBV9	TRBJ1-3	.	CASSPKQDSGNTIYF	TGTGCCAGCAGCCCGAAACAGGATTCTGGAAACACCATATATTTT
many	TRBV9	TRBJ2-7	.	CASSVSADYEQYF	TGTGCCAGCAGCGTCTCGGCGGACTACGAGCAGTACTTC
many	TRBV9	TRBJ1-3	.	CASSLGPTGSGNTIYF	TGTGCCAGCAGCCTGGGACCCACGGGAAGTGGAAACACCATATATTTT
many	TRBV9	TRBJ2-1	TRBD2	CASSVGTSGTTFYNEQFF	TGTGCCAGCAGCGTGGGGACTAGCGGGACTACCTTTTACAATGAGCAGTTCTTC
few	TRBV9	TRBJ2-1	TRBD2	CASSVGREGHNEQFF	TGTGCCAGCAGCGTAGGGAGGGAGGGCCACAATGAGCAGTTCTTC